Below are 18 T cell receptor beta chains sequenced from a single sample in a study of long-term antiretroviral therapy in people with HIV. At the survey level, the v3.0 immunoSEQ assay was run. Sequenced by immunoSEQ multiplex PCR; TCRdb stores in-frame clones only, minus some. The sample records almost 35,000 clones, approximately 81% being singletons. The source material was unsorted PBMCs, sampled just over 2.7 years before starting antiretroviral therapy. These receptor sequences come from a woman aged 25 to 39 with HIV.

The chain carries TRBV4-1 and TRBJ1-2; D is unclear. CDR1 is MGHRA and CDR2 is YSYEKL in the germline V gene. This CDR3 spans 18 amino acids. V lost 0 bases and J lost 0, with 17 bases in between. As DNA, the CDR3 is TGCGCCAGCAGCCAAGAGAGTGAAACGAGGGCCCCTAACTATGGCTACACCTTC. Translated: CASSQESETRAPNYGYTF.

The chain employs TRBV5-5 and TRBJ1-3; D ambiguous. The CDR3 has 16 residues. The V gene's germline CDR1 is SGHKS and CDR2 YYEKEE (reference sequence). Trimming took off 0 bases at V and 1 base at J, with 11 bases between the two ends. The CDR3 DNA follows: TGTGCCAGCAGCTTGGGAGGGAACCTTTCTGGAAACACCATATATTTT. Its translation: CASSLGGNLSGNTIYF.

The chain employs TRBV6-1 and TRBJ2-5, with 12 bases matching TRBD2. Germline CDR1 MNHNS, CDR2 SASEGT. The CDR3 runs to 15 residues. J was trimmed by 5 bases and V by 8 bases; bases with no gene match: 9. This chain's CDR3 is CASGLAGGYGETQYF. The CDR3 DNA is TGTGCCAGCGGGCTAGCGGGGGGGTACGGGGAGACCCAGTACTTC.

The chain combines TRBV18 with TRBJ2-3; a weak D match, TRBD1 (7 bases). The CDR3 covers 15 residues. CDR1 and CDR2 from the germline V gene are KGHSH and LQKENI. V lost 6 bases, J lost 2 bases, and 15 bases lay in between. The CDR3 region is CASSRDSGPTDTQYF. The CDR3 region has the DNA TGTGCCAGCTCGCGGGACAGCGGACCCACAGATACGCAGTATTTT. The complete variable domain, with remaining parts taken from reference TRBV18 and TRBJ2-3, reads NAGVMQNPRHLVRRRGQEARLRCSPMKGHSHVYWYRQLPEEGLKFMVYLQKENIIDESGMPKERFSAEFPKEGPSILRIQQVVRGDSAAYFCASSRDSGPTDTQYFGPGTRLTVL.

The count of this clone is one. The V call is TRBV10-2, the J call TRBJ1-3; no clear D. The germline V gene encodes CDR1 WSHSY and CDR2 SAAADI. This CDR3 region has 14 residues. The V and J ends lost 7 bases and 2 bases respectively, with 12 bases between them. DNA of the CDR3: TGCGCCAGCACCGACCTTGGAGCTGGAAACACCATATATTTT. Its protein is CASTDLGAGNTIYF.

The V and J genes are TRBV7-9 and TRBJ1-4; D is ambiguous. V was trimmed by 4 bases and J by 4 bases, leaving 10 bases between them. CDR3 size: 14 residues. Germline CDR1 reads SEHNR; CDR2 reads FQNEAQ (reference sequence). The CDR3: CASSSVGYNEKLFF. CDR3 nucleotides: TGTGCCAGCAGCTCCGTCGGCTATAATGAAAAACTGTTTTTT.

CDR3 DNA sequence: TGTGCCAGCTCACCACGGGGAGAGGGATCTGGAAACACCATATATTTT. Translation gives CASSPRGEGSGNTIYF. The chain carries TRBV18 and TRBJ1-3; D gene uncertain. The ends were cut back, 1 base at V and 1 base at J, with 11 bases in the middle. The CDR3 spans 16 residues. Germline loops: CDR1 KGHSH, CDR2 LQKENI.

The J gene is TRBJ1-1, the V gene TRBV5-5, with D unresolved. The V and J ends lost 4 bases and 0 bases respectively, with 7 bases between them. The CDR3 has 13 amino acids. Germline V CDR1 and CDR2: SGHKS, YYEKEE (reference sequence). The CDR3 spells CASSPYMNTEAFF. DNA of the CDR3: TGTGCCAGCAGCCCGTACATGAACACTGAAGCTTTCTTT.

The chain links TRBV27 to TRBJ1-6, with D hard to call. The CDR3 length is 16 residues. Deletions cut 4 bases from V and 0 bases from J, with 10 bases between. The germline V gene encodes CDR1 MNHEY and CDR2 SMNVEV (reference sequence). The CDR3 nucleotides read TGTGCCAGCAGTTCTCAACCGAGCTCCTATAATTCACCCCTCCACTTT. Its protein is CASSSQPSSYNSPLHF.

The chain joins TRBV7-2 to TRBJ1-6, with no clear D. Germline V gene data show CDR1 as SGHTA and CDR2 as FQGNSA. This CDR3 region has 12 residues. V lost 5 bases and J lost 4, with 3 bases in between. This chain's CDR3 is CASSPYNSPLHF. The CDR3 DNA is TGTGCCAGCAGCCCGTATAATTCACCCCTCCACTTT. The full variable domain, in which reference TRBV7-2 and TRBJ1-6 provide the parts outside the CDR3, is GAGVSQSPSNKVTEKGKDVELRCDPISGHTALYWYRQSLGQGLEFLIYFQGNSAPDKSGLPSDRFSAERTGGSVSTLTIQRTQQEDSAVYLCASSPYNSPLHFGNGTRLTVT.

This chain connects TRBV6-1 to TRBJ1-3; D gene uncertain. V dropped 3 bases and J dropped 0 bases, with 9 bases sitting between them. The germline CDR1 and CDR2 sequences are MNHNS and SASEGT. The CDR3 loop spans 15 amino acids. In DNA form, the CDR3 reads TGTGCCAGCAGTGAGGGGTTTTACTCTGGAAACACCATATATTTT. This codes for CASSEGFYSGNTIYF.

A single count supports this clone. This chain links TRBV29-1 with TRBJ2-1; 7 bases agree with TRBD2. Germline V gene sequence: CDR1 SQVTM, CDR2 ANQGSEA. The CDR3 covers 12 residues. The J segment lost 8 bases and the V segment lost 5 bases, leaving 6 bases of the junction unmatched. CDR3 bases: TGCAGCGTTAGGCGGGGGAGTCATGAGCAGTTCTTC. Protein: CSVRRGSHEQFF.

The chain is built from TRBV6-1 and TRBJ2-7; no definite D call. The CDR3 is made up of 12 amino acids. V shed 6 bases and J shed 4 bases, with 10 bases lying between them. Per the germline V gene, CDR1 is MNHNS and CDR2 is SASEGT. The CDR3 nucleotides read TGTGCCAGCAGCCTCGACTCTTACGAGCAGTACGTC. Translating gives CASSLDSYEQYV.

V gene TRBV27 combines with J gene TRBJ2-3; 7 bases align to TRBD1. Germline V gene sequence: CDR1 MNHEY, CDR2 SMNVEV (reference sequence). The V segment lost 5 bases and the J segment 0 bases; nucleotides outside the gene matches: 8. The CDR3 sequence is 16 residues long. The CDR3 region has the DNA TGTGCCAGCAGTGGGGGACAGAGGTTAAGCACAGATACGCAGTATTTT. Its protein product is CASSGGQRLSTDTQYF.

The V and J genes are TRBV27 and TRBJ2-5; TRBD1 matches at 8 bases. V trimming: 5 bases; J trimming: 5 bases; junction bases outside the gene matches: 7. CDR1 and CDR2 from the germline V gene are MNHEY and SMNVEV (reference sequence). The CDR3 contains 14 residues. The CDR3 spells CASSPTGVSETQYF. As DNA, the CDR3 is TGTGCCAGCAGTCCGACAGGGGTCAGCGAGACCCAGTACTTC.

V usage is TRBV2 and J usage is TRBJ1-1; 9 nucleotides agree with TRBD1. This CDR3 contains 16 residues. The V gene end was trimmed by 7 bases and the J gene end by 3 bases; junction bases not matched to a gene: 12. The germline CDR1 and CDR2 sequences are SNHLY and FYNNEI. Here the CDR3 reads CASTEETGGKYTEAFF. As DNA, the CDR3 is TGTGCCAGCACCGAGGAGACAGGGGGGAAATACACTGAAGCTTTCTTT.

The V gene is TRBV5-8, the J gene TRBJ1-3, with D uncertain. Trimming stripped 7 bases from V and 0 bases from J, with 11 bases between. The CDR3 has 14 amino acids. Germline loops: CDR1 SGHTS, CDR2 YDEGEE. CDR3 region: CASLERDSGNTIYF. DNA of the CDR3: TGTGCCAGCCTGGAGAGGGACTCTGGAAACACCATATATTTT. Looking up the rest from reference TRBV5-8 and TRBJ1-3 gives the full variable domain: EAGVTQSPTHLIKTRGQQATLRCSPISGHTSVYWYQQALGLGLQFLLWYDEGEERNRGNFPPRFSGRQFPNYSSELNVNALELEDSALYLCASLERDSGNTIYFGEGSWLTVV.

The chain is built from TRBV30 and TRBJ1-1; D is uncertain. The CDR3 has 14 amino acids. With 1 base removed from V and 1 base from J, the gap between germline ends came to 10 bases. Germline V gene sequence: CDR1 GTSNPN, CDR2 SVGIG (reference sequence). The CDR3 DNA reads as TGTGCCTGGAGTGATGAGATTAAGAACACTGAAGCTTTCTTT. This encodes CAWSDEIKNTEAFF.